This T cell receptor beta chain appears in the sequencing data of a study of response to subunit inactivated influenza vaccine. Regarding this clonotype: Its antigen remains unidentified. The junction departs from the called germline gene at one end, perhaps through a read error.

TCRdb ran MiXCR on the RT-PCR reads and lists one entry per CDR3 protein. The sample lists 500,000 to 600,000 distinct CDR3 sequences; 14% were seen once. General study points: Authors suggested seasonal influenza vaccinations each recruit few new T cells.

Per germline, CDR1 DFQATT and CDR2 SNEGSKA (reference sequence). The CDR3 is made up of 13 amino acids. The chain links TRBV20-1 to TRBJ1-2, with 7 bases fitting TRBD1. The source material was PBMCs from blood, sampled approximately 12 days after vaccination. The clonotype was recovered from a man aged 50 to 59 who received an inactivated influenza vaccine. The CDR3 sequence is CSARKPQGGRFFF. Written as DNA, the CDR3 is TGCAGTGCTAGAAAACCCCAGGGGGGCAGGTTCTTCTTC.